Presented here are 5 T cell receptor beta chains from one specimen sequenced in a study of T cells expressing NK-cell markers. TCRdb re-called the 5' RACE reads and shows each CDR3 protein once, DNA omitted. The repertoire table contains fewer than 400,000 distinct CDR3 sequences. Sequenced: blood T cells: a sorted CD56 or NKG2C T cell subset, CD4+ or CD8+ T cells, or bulk PBMC T cells (not recorded which). These receptors were taken from a woman aged 45-65 years in good health.

The CDR3 sequence: CSATRQGAAGELFF. The chain has TRBV20-1 and TRBJ2-2; TCRdb returns TRBD1, unconfirmable since there is no DNA. This CDR3 is 14 amino acids long. Germline assignment: CDR1 DFQATT and CDR2 SNEGSKA (reference sequence).

The chain employs TRBV4-1 and TRBJ2-5; checking the TCRdb D call of TRBD2 is not possible without DNA. CDR1 and CDR2 from the germline V gene are MGHRA and YSYEKL. The CDR3 is 19 amino acids. CDR3 amino acids: CASSQDPPGLGGALVTQYF.

V and J are TRBV12-5 and TRBJ2-1; TCRdb's D call, TRBD2, is unchecked because there is no DNA. CDR3 length: 13 amino acids. CDR1 is LGHNT, CDR2 FRNRAP, per germline. Here the CDR3 reads CASGSGRGNEQFF.

J is TRBJ1-2 and V is TRBV27; TCRdb calls TRBD1, which cannot be checked without DNA. Germline assignment: CDR1 MNHEY and CDR2 SMNVEV (reference sequence). The CDR3 totals 14 residues. Here the CDR3 reads CAGCRGQEGHGYTF.

J is TRBJ1-2 and V is TRBV29-1; the TCRdb call, TRBD1, lacks DNA for checking. CDR1 SQVTM and CDR2 ANQGSEA come from the germline V gene. The CDR3 runs to 12 residues. The CDR3 loop is CSVEEGGIGYTF. Supplemented by reference TRBV29-1 and TRBJ1-2, the full variable domain reads SAVISQKPSRDICQRGTSLTIQCQVDSQVTMMFWYRQQPGQSLTLIATANQGSEATYESGFVIDKFPISRPNLTFSTLTVSNMSPEDSSIYLCSVEEGGIGYTFGSGTRLTVV.